This TCR beta chain was sequenced during a study of T cell responses to AZD1222 COVID-19 vaccine. Libraries were prepared by immunoSEQ multiplex PCR; TCRdb keeps only in-frame clonotypes and omits some of them. Of some 120,000 clones listed, about 89% are singletons. Study observations and caveats: Donors in the cohort were predominantly white British and more often female, and clonal diversity was possibly underestimated.

Remarks on this clone: Its antigen is not identified.

V shed 2 bases and J 7 bases; nucleotides not matched to a gene: 8. There are 15 residues in the CDR3. Germline V gives CDR1 MNHEY, CDR2 SMNVEV (reference sequence). The TCR was taken from an adult in good health. The material sequenced was peripheral blood, taken on day 0 of AZD1222 vaccination. The rearrangement joins TRBV27 to TRBJ2-7; 10 bases match TRBD1. CDR3 in amino acids: CASSLSLGTGEEQYF. CDR3 coding DNA: TGTGCCAGCAGTTTAAGCCTAGGGACAGGGGAAGAGCAGTACTTC.